This T cell receptor beta chain emerged from a study of control samples from healthy donors and cancer patients. TCRdb's copy holds only in-frame clones and misses some; the assay was immunoSEQ multiplex PCR. The sample contains some 200,000 clones, 91% of which appear only once. The V gene end was trimmed by 0 bases and the J gene end by 3 bases; junction bases not matched to a gene: 1. This CDR3 spans 13 amino acids. Germline CDR1 and CDR2: GTSNPN and SVGIG (reference sequence). This clonotype originated in a woman in her twenties or thirties in good health. The V call is TRBV30, the J call TRBJ2-7; 8 bases map to TRBD1. Sequencing input: blood. CDR3 DNA: TGTGCCTGGAGTGTAGGACAGGGCTACGAGCAGTACTTC. Its translation is CAWSVGQGYEQYF.